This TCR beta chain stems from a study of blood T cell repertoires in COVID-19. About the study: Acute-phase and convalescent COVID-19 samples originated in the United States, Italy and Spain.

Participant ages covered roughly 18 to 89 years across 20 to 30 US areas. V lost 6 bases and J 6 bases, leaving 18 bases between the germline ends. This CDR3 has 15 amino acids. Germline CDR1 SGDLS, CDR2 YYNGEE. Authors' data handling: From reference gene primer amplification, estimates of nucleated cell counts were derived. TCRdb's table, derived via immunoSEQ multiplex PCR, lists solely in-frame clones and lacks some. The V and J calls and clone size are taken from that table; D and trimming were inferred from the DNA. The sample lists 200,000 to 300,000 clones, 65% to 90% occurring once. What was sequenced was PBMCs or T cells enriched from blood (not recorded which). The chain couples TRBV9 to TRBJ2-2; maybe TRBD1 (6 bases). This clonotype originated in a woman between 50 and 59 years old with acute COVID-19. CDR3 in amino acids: CASTGHTGSPGELFF. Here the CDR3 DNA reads TGTGCCAGCACCGGCCACACAGGGTCCCCCGGGGAGCTGTTTTTT.